Below are 22 T cell receptor beta chains sequenced from a single sample in a study of CD8 T cells in ankylosing spondylitis. TCRdb re-derived calls from the 5' RACE reads in MiXCR, one entry per CDR3 protein. The table shows more than 30,000 distinct CDR3 sequences, with 9.5% to 11% occurring only once. Source material: synovial fluid, either unsorted or a sorted T cell fraction (not recorded which). Source of these receptors: a male donor with ankylosing spondylitis.

This clonotype occurred many times. In nucleotides, the CDR3 is TGCGCCAGCAGCCAAGCAAGGGTAGTGTTTTTT. Its protein is CASSQARVVFF. The chain has TRBV4-1 and TRBJ1-4; D not certain. The CDR3 contains 11 residues. Germline lookup yields CDR1 MGHRA and CDR2 YSYEKL. Trimming took off 1 base at V and 15 bases at J, with 9 bases between the two ends.

This clonotype occurred many times. The rearrangement joins TRBV2 to TRBJ2-3, with D hard to call. CDR1 is SNHLY and CDR2 is FYNNEI in the germline V gene. Trimming removed 10 bases at V and 2 bases at J, with 25 bases between. CDR3 length: 17 amino acids. CDR3 residues: CATSYRVSSTTTDTQYF. The CDR3 nucleotides read TGTGCCACCTCATATAGGGTCTCTTCTACCACCACAGATACGCAGTATTTT.

This clonotype was detected a few times. The chain employs TRBV3-1 and TRBJ1-2, with D perhaps TRBD1 (5 bases). Trimming took off 2 bases at V and 7 bases at J, with 11 bases between the two ends. This CDR3 has 13 residues. Per germline, CDR1 LGHDT and CDR2 YNNKEL (reference sequence). CDR3 sequence (DNA): TGTGCCAGCAGCCAATTCCGGGGCGGTGGCTACACCTTC. Protein product: CASSQFRGGGYTF.

This clonotype was seen more than once but under ten times. The J gene is TRBJ2-1, the V gene TRBV7-8, with 7 bases that match TRBD2. The germline V gene has CDR1 SGHVS and CDR2 FQNEAQ. The CDR3 sequence is 17 residues long. The V segment lost 2 bases and the J segment 8 bases; nucleotides outside the gene matches: 15. CDR3 nucleotides: TGTGCCAGCAGCTTACTCGTCCGGGGAGGGGTATTCGATGAGCAGTTCTTC. It specifies CASSLLVRGGVFDEQFF.

The chain combines TRBV29-1 with TRBJ2-5; TRBD1 might be the D (6 bases). The V end lost 7 bases, the J end lost 5 bases, and 20 bases lay between the germline ends. Germline V gene lookup returns CDR1 SQVTM and CDR2 ANQGSEA. CDR3 size: 14 residues. The CDR3 loop is CSASPQGLVETQYF. For the CDR3, the DNA is TGCAGCGCGAGTCCCCAGGGGCTCGTGGAGACCCAGTACTTC.

The gene calls are TRBV12-3 or TRBV12-4 and TRBJ1-5, with 7 bases matching TRBD1. This CDR3 contains 15 residues. Trimming took 3 bases from V and 7 from J; bases not matched to a gene: 9. CDR3 residues: CASSFEQGPRQPQHF. The CDR3 DNA reads TGTGCCAGCAGTTTCGAACAGGGGCCCAGACAGCCCCAGCATTTT.

The gene calls are TRBV28 and TRBJ2-3; D may correspond to TRBD1 or TRBD2 (6 bases each). The CDR3 has 16 amino acids. Germline CDR1 MDHEN, CDR2 SYDVKM. V lost 5 bases and J lost 2, with 17 bases in between. The CDR3 sequence: CASSPPKGGDTDTQYF. The CDR3 DNA reads TGTGCCAGCAGTCCACCTAAGGGGGGTGACACAGATACGCAGTATTTT.

This clonotype has a count of ten or more. The chain joins TRBV6-5 to TRBJ2-1, with TRBD1 as a possible D gene (5 bases). V gave up 4 bases and J gave up 0 bases, with 10 bases separating them. The V gene's germline CDR1 is MNHEY and CDR2 SVGAGI. There are 15 residues in the CDR3. This chain's CDR3 is CASSSRQSSYNEQFF. As DNA, the CDR3 is TGTGCCAGCAGTTCCCGACAGAGCTCCTACAATGAGCAGTTCTTC.

This clonotype came up a few times. This clone may be a read error of a much larger clone one base away. The gene calls are TRBV2 and TRBJ2-2; 8 bases map to TRBD2. The J segment lost 4 bases and the V segment lost 7 bases, leaving 5 bases of the junction unmatched. Germline V gives CDR1 SNHLY, CDR2 FYNNEI. The CDR3 has 14 residues. The CDR3 DNA sequence: TGTGCCAGCATGAGCGGGAGACCCACCGGGGAGCTGTTTTTT. It yields the protein CASMSGRPTGELFF.

V is TRBV5-1 and J is TRBJ2-2; 9 nucleotides match TRBD1. The germline CDR1 and CDR2 sequences are SGHRS and YFSETQ. The CDR3 contains 14 residues. Trimming removed 7 bases from V and 5 bases from J; junction bases left unmatched: 6. CDR3: CASRSGTGTGELFF. The CDR3 coding sequence is TGCGCCAGCCGGAGCGGGACAGGGACCGGGGAGCTGTTTTTT. Supplemented by reference TRBV5-1 and TRBJ2-2, the full variable domain reads KAGVTQTPRYLIKTRGQQVTLSCSPISGHRSVSWYQQTPGQGLQFLFEYFSETQRNKGNFPGRFSGRQFSNSRSEMNVSTLELGDSALYLCASRSGTGTGELFFGEGSRLTVL.

This clonotype was recorded at least ten times. This chain connects TRBV11-1 to TRBJ2-3; TRBD2 is a possible D gene (5 bases). Trimming removed 4 bases at V and 2 bases at J, with 22 bases between. The CDR3 totals 18 residues. Germline V gene data show CDR1 as SGHAT and CDR2 as FQDESV (reference sequence). The CDR3 nucleotides are TGTGCCAGCAGCTCCCTAGCAGTGGCTGATAGTTCCACAGATACGCAGTATTTT. Its protein product is CASSSLAVADSSTDTQYF.

This clonotype was recorded many times. The chain combines TRBV20-1 with TRBJ2-3, with 8 bases lining up with TRBD2. The CDR3 extends over 14 amino acids. CDR1 and CDR2 from the germline V gene are DFQATT and SNEGSKA (reference sequence). V lost 4 bases and J lost 4; bases outside the gene matches: 7. The CDR3 region is CSATGLASADTQYF. Written as DNA, the CDR3 is TGCAGTGCTACCGGACTAGCTTCGGCAGATACGCAGTATTTT.

V and J are TRBV20-1 and TRBJ2-2; 8 positions agree with TRBD2. V gave up 3 bases and J gave up 4 bases; unmatched junction bases: 1. Germline lookup yields CDR1 DFQATT and CDR2 SNEGSKA (reference sequence). The CDR3 has 13 residues. DNA for the CDR3: TGCAGTGCTAGCGGGAGGGCCACCGGGGAGCTGTTTTTT. Amino acid sequence: CSASGRATGELFF.

The table lists this clonotype with many counts. The chain carries TRBV12-3 or TRBV12-4 and TRBJ2-4; possible D gene TRBD1, 6 bases. The germline V and J ends were trimmed by 3 bases and 4 bases, with 13 bases remaining between them. The CDR3 loop spans 15 amino acids. The CDR3 region has the DNA TGTGCCAGCAGTTTTTTAATCGACAGGAAAAACATTCAGTACTTC. The encoded protein is CASSFLIDRKNIQYF.

This clonotype was found many times. The chain is built from TRBV7-3 and TRBJ2-5, with TRBD1 matching over 11 bases. Germline-derived CDR1 and CDR2 are SGHTA and FQGTGA. The CDR3 spans 16 residues. V shed 2 bases, J shed 5 bases, and the junction held 7 bases outside the gene matches. CDR3 sequence (DNA): TGTGCCAGCAGCTTAGTTGGGGACAGGGGGGACGAGACCCAGTACTTC. Encoded protein: CASSLVGDRGDETQYF.

This clonotype has only a few counts. V is TRBV2 and J is TRBJ1-4; a possible D gene is TRBD1 (5 bases). Deletions cut 8 bases from V and 8 bases from J, with 21 bases between. The length of the CDR3 is 15 residues. Germline V gene data show CDR1 as SNHLY and CDR2 as FYNNEI. Here the CDR3 reads CASRDPPAGEEKLFF. Here the CDR3 DNA reads TGTGCCAGCCGAGACCCGCCCGCGGGGGAGGAAAAACTGTTTTTT.

The sample holds many counts of this clonotype. The CDR3 region has the DNA TGCAGCGCTGCCGGGACAGGGGGATATAGCAATCAGCCCCAGCATTTT. This sequence encodes CSAAGTGGYSNQPQHF. The chain couples TRBV29-1 to TRBJ1-5; the match to TRBD1 covers 11 bases. The CDR3 has 16 residues. CDR1 and CDR2 from the germline V gene are SQVTM and ANQGSEA. The V gene end was trimmed by 7 bases and the J gene end by 0 bases; junction bases not matched to a gene: 8.

There are a few counts of this clonotype. J is TRBJ2-1 and V is TRBV5-4; D is possibly TRBD2 (7 bases). Germline loops: CDR1 SGHNT, CDR2 YYREEE (reference sequence). The ends were cut back, 1 base at V and 8 bases at J, with 10 bases in the middle. The CDR3 totals 13 residues. CDR3 region: CASSLTGGDEQFF. CDR3 DNA: TGTGCCAGCAGCTTGACGGGGGGCGATGAGCAGTTCTTC.

This chain links TRBV7-2 with TRBJ2-6; no clear D. The CDR3 spans 14 residues. The V gene's germline CDR1 is SGHTA and CDR2 FQGNSA. V gave up 4 bases and J gave up 4 bases, with 8 bases separating them. CDR3 in amino acids: CASSSQAGANVLTF. CDR3 sequence (DNA): TGTGCCAGCAGCTCTCAGGCGGGGGCCAACGTCCTGACTTTC.

The rearrangement uses TRBV28 and TRBJ2-7, with D tentatively TRBD1 (6 bases). Germline V gene data show CDR1 as MDHEN and CDR2 as SYDVKM. The CDR3 extends over 15 amino acids. Trimming left V 3 bases short and J 2 bases short, with 14 bases between. CDR3 region: CASSFPDRQTYEQYF. The DNA of the CDR3 is TGTGCCAGCAGTTTTCCCGACAGGCAAACCTACGAGCAGTACTTC.

There are many counts of this clonotype. The V call is TRBV4-2, the J call TRBJ2-1; 7 positions agree with TRBD1. This CDR3 has 14 residues. The trim removed 0 bases at V and 9 bases at J, leaving 5 bases unmatched. Germline V CDR1 and CDR2: LGHNA, YNFKEQ. CDR3 coding DNA: TGTGCCAGCAGCCAAGAGACAGGGAACGGTGAGCAGTTCTTC. This sequence encodes CASSQETGNGEQFF.

The chain carries TRBV7-8 and TRBJ2-1; 7 nucleotides align to TRBD2. Germline trimming cut 3 bases from V and 1 base from J; bases unmatched to any gene: 9. The germline V gene encodes CDR1 SGHVS and CDR2 FQNEAQ. The CDR3 spans 17 residues. As DNA, the CDR3 is TGTGCCAGCAGCTTTATCCCGGGACTACAATCCTACAATGAGCAGTTCTTC. Translated: CASSFIPGLQSYNEQFF.